The 10 T cell receptor beta chains given below trace back to one sample, sequenced in a study of Ad26.COV2.S vaccination and SARS-CoV-2 variants. Profiling relied on immunoSEQ multiplex PCR, and the TCRdb table lists in-frame clones only, not all of them. The sample has 250,000 to 300,000 clones, approximately 89% seen once; the top ten hold less than 3.5%. Noted treatment: about 20 received Ad26.COV2.S at low or high dose, single or two shots; a few received placebo; per-sample allocation not given. Day 63 after the first injection of vaccine or placebo was the sampling time. Material: peripheral blood, obtained in a trial of Ad26.COV2.S vaccine versus placebo. The receptors were sampled from a person between 18 and 65 years old who received the Ad26.COV2.S COVID-19 vaccine or a placebo.

The genes are TRBV28 and TRBJ1-1, with D uncertain. The germline V and J ends were trimmed by 4 bases and 11 bases, with 14 bases remaining between them. The CDR3 covers 12 residues. Looked up from germline, CDR1 is MDHEN and CDR2 is SYDVKM. The CDR3 is CASSSNVPRAFF. CDR3 bases: TGTGCCAGCAGTTCCAACGTGCCGCGGGCTTTCTTT.

The chain combines TRBV5-1 with TRBJ2-7; 15 positions match TRBD2. Germline loops: CDR1 SGHRS, CDR2 YFSETQ. The CDR3 is made up of 15 amino acids. Germline trimming cut 3 bases from V and 5 bases from J; bases unmatched to any gene: 3. The CDR3 reads CASSSGLAGGHEQYF. The CDR3 DNA reads as TGCGCCAGCAGCTCAGGACTAGCGGGAGGGCACGAGCAGTACTTC.

This clone was observed once. The chain has TRBV5-5 and TRBJ1-1, with D perhaps TRBD1 (5 bases). Per germline, CDR1 SGHKS and CDR2 YYEKEE (reference sequence). Deletions cut 4 bases from V and 2 bases from J, with 15 bases between. CDR3 length: 15 amino acids. The CDR3 sequence is CASSLNSQVNTEAFF. Here the CDR3 DNA reads TGTGCCAGCAGCCTAAATTCACAGGTAAACACTGAAGCTTTCTTT.

The chain couples TRBV5-1 to TRBJ2-5; D unresolved. V was pared by 0 bases and J by 5 bases, with 11 bases between. The length of the CDR3 is 14 residues. Germline CDR1 and CDR2: SGHRS and YFSETQ. The CDR3 region is CASSLEATSETQYF. The CDR3 nucleotides are TGCGCCAGCAGCTTGGAAGCGACTTCGGAGACCCAGTACTTC.

This clone showed up just once. This rearrangement joins TRBV29-1 to TRBJ2-1; possible D gene TRBD1, 6 bases. The germline V gene encodes CDR1 SQVTM and CDR2 ANQGSEA. This CDR3 region has 14 residues. Trimming removed 0 bases from V and 6 bases from J, with 12 bases in between. CDR3 DNA sequence: TGCAGCGTTGAAGAGGCCCTCAGGGGCAATGAGCAGTTCTTC. Translated, it gives CSVEEALRGNEQFF.

The chain employs TRBV2 and TRBJ2-3, with 9 bases fitting TRBD2. The CDR3 covers 17 residues. Looked up from germline, CDR1 is SNHLY and CDR2 is FYNNEI. With V trimmed by 5 bases and J by 0 bases, 9 bases remained unmatched. As DNA, the CDR3 is TGTGCCAGCAGTTGGCGCGCGGGAGGGCCGAGCACAGATACGCAGTATTTT. Protein: CASSWRAGGPSTDTQYF.

This clone was detected a few times. This chain links TRBV7-8 with TRBJ1-2; D gene unclear. Per the germline V gene, CDR1 is SGHVS and CDR2 is FQNEAQ. CDR3 length: 14 residues. The V and J ends lost 1 base and 4 bases respectively, with 10 bases between them. CDR3 loop: CASSLVGQFYGYTF. CDR3 in DNA: TGTGCCAGCAGCTTAGTCGGTCAGTTCTATGGCTACACCTTC.

The V and J genes are TRBV10-1 and TRBJ2-5, with D possibly being TRBD1 (6 bases). The CDR3 spans 13 residues. Germline values: CDR1 WNHNN, CDR2 SYGVQD (reference sequence). The V end lost 4 bases, the J end lost 2 bases, and 8 bases lay between the germline ends. CDR3 sequence: CASSADSQETQYF. DNA of the CDR3: TGCGCCAGCAGTGCGGACAGTCAAGAGACCCAGTACTTC.

The table lists this clone with a count of one. One junction end does not reproduce the germline sequence, and a read error may be involved. V usage is TRBV27 and J usage is TRBJ2-2, with D uncertain. Germline V gene sequence: CDR1 MNHEY, CDR2 SMNVEV (reference sequence). This CDR3 comprises 16 residues. The CDR3 DNA sequence: TGTGCCAGCAGTCCCTGGGCCATTAGGAACGCCGGGGAGCTGTTTTTT. Its translation is CASSPWAIRNAGELFF.

The chain combines TRBV2 with TRBJ2-2, with D maybe TRBD1 (5 bases). The V gene lost 6 bases and the J gene lost 1 base, with 12 bases spanning the gap. CDR3 length: 15 residues. CDR1 and CDR2 from the germline V gene are SNHLY and FYNNEI. The CDR3 coding sequence is TGTGCCAGCAGAAGCCGGCAGGGGAACACCGGGGAGCTGTTTTTT. It specifies CASRSRQGNTGELFF.